This passage covers 3 T cell receptor beta chains from one sample sequenced in a study of cytomegalovirus exposure and HLA in healthy donors. The PCR made use of 60 Vbeta and 13 Jbeta primers. Sequencing used immunoSEQ multiplex PCR; TCRdb keeps in-frame clones, though not all of them. The sample carries under 200,000 clones, 70% to 80% recorded once. Sequencing was carried out using PBMCs. These receptors all stem from a female donor in good health and CMV-seronegative.

This clone was picked up a small number of times. V gene TRBV7-9 combines with J gene TRBJ1-4; no firm D call. The CDR3 is made up of 15 amino acids. Germline V gene lookup returns CDR1 SEHNR and CDR2 FQNEAQ (reference sequence). V lost 2 bases to trimming and J lost 8 bases, with 15 bases between them. CDR3 loop: CASSLTEGIGEKLFF. CDR3 nucleotides: TGTGCCAGCAGCTTAACCGAGGGCATCGGAGAAAAACTGTTTTTT.

V and J are TRBV7-6 and TRBJ2-7; 10 bases are a match to TRBD1. Germline V gene lookup returns CDR1 SGHVS and CDR2 FNYEAQ. The CDR3 runs 18 residues. After removal of 7 bases from V and 2 bases from J, the junction contained 17 bases not matched to a gene. CDR3 DNA sequence: TGTGCCAGCACCCTACATGCCTCTTCCGGGACAGGGGCCTACGAGCAGTACTTC. Translating gives CASTLHASSGTGAYEQYF.

The chain recombines TRBV6-5 with TRBJ2-1; tentative D call: TRBD2 (6 bases). The CDR3 covers 15 residues. Germline CDR1 MNHEY, CDR2 SVGAGI. With 0 bases removed from V and 7 bases from J, the gap between germline ends came to 13 bases. The CDR3 sequence is CASSYSQWLANEQFF. The CDR3 region has the DNA TGTGCCAGCAGTTACTCCCAGTGGCTAGCGAATGAGCAGTTCTTC.